This entry concerns a single T cell receptor (beta chain). The antigen remains undetermined. V lost 2 bases to trimming and J lost 7 bases; unmatched junction nucleotides: 5. This CDR3 has 14 amino acids. Germline assignment: CDR1 ENHRY and CDR2 SYGVKD. Oncomine TCR Beta short-read sequencing was applied to DNA from cultured CD4+ T cells. One entry per CDR3 protein, called by TCRdb with MiXCR from the PCR reads. The table records under 15,000 distinct CDR3 sequences, roughly 61% of them present only once. Treatment meaning: 10-day PBMC culture with coronavirus spike peptide pools or control peptides (ViraFEST assay). This record comes from a study of vaccination and CD4 T cells after COVID-19. Study background: Investigators stimulated cells with overlapping spike peptides drawn from SARS-CoV-2, HCoV-NL63, HCoV-OC43 and HCoV-229E. Each control culture was treated with a CEFX pool, an HIV-1 Nef pool, or no peptide.

The chain joins TRBV10-3 to TRBJ1-5; 7 positions agree with TRBD1. The origin of this receptor is a human donor who had recovered from COVID-19. Sequencing was performed on CD4+ T cells from blood, cultured in vitro. The CDR3 sequence is CAISEDRANQPQHF. The CDR3 DNA reads as TGTGCCATCAGTGAGGACAGGGCCAACCAGCCCCAGCATTTT.